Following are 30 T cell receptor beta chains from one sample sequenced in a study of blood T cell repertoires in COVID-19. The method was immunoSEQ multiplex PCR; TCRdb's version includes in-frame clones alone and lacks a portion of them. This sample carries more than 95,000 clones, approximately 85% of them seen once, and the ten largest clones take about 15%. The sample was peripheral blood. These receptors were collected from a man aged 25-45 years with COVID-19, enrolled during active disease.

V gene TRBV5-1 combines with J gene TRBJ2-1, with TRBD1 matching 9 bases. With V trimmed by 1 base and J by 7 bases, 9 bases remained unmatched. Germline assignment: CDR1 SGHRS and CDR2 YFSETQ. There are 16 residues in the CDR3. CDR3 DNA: TGCGCCAGCAGCTTGCACGGGACAGGGACTAATAATGAGCAGTTCTTC. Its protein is CASSLHGTGTNNEQFF. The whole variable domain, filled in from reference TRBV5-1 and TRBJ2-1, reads KAGVTQTPRYLIKTRGQQVTLSCSPISGHRSVSWYQQTPGQGLQFLFEYFSETQRNKGNFPGRFSGRQFSNSRSEMNVSTLELGDSALYLCASSLHGTGTNNEQFFGPGTRLTVL.

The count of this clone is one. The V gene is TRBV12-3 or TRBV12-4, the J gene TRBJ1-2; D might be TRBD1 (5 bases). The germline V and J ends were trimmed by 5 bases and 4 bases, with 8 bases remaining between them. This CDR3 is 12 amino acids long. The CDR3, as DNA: TGTGCCAGCAGTCAGGGAGGCTATGGCTACACCTTC. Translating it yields CASSQGGYGYTF.

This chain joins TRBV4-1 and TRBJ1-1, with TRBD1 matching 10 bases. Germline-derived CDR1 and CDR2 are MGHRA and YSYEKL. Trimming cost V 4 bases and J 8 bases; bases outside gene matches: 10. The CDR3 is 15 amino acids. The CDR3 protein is CASSLLDRGYLEAFF. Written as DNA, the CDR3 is TGCGCCAGCAGCCTGTTGGACAGGGGGTACTTGGAAGCTTTCTTT.

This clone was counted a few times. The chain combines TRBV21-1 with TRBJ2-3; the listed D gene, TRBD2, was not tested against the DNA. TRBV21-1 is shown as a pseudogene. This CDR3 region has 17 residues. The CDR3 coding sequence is TGTGCCAGCAGCAAAGCAAGGCGGGGGGGCCTCACAGATACGCAGTATTTT. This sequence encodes CASSKARRGGLTDTQYF.

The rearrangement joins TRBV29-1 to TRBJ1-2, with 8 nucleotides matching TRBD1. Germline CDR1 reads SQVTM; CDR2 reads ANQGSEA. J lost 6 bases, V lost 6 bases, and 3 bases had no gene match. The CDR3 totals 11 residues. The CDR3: CSVQTGDGYTF. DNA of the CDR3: TGCAGCGTCCAGACAGGGGATGGCTACACCTTC.

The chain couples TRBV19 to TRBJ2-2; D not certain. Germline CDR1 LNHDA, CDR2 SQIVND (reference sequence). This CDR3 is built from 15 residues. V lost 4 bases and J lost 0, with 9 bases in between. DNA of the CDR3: TGTGCCAGTAGTAATCGGAGTCCGAACACCGGGGAGCTGTTTTTT. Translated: CASSNRSPNTGELFF.

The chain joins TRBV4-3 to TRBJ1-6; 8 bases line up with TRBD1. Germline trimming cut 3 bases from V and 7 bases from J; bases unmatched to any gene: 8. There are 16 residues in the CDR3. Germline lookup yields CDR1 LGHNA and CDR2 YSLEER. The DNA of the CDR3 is TGCGCCAGCAGCCAGCACCGGGACAGGTTAAATTCACCCCTCCACTTT. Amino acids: CASSQHRDRLNSPLHF.

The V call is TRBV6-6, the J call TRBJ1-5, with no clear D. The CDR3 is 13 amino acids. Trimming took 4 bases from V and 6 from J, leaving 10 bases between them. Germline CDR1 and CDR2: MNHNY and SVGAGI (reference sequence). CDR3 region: CASSFERGQPQHF. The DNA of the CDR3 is TGTGCCAGCAGTTTTGAACGGGGTCAGCCCCAGCATTTT.

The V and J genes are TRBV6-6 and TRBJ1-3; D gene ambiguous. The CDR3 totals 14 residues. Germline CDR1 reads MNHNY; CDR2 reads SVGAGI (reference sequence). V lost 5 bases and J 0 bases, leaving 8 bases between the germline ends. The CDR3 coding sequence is TGTGCCAGCAGTAAAGGGAGCTCTGGAAACACCATATATTTT. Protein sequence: CASSKGSSGNTIYF.

CDR3 residues: CASRGTTSLRNTIYF. The CDR3, as DNA: TGTGCCAGCAGGGGTACGACATCATTGAGAAACACCATATATTTT. The genes are TRBV6-6 and TRBJ1-3; D gene unclear. Trimming pared 6 bases from V and 5 bases from J, leaving 17 bases between. Germline CDR1 MNHNY, CDR2 SVGAGI (reference sequence). The CDR3 extends over 15 amino acids.

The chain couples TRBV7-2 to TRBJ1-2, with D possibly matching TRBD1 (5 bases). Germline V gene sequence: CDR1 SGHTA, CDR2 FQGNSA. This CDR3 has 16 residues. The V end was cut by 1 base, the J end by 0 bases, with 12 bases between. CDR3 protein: CASSLDKAGTNYGYTF. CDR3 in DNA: TGTGCCAGCAGCTTAGACAAGGCAGGGACTAACTATGGCTACACCTTC. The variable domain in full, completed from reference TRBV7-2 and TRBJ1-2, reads GAGVSQSPSNKVTEKGKDVELRCDPISGHTALYWYRQSLGQGLEFLIYFQGNSAPDKSGLPSDRFSAERTGGSVSTLTIQRTQQEDSAVYLCASSLDKAGTNYGYTFGSGTRLTVV.

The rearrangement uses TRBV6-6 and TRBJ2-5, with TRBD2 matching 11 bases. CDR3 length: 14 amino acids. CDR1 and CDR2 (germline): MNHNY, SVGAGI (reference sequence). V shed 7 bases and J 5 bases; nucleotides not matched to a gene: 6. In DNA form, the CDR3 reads TGTGCCAGCACCCCGACTAGCGGGGTTGAGACCCAGTACTTC. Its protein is CASTPTSGVETQYF.

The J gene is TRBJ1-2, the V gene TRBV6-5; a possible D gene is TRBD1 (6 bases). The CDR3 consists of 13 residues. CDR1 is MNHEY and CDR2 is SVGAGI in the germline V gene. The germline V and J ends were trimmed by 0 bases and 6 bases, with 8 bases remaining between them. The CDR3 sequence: CASSYSTGDGYTF. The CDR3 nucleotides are TGTGCCAGCAGTTACTCGACAGGCGATGGCTACACCTTC.

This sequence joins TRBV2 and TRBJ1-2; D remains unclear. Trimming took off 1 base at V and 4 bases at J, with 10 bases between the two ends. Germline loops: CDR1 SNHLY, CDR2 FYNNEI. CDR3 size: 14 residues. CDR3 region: CASSEGEAGYGYTF. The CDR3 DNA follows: TGTGCCAGCAGTGAAGGGGAGGCAGGCTATGGCTACACCTTC. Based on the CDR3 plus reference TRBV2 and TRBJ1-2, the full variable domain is EPEVTQTPSHQVTQMGQEVILRCVPISNHLYFYWYRQILGQKVEFLVSFYNNEISEKSEIFDDQFSVERPDGSNFTLKIRSTKLEDSAMYFCASSEGEAGYGYTFGSGTRLTVV.

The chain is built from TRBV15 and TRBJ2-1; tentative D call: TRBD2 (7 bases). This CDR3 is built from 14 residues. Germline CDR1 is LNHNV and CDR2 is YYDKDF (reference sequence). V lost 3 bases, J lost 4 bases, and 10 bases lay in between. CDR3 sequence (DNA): TGTGCCACCAGCAGGGAGGGGGGGTACAATGAGCAGTTCTTC. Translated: CATSREGGYNEQFF.

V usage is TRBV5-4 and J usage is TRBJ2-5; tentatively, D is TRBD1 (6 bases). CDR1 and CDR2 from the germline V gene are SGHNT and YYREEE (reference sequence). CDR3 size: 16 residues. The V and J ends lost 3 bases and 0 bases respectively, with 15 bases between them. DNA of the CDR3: TGTGCCAGCAGCTCTCGGGACACCGAGTACCAAGAGACCCAGTACTTC. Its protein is CASSSRDTEYQETQYF.

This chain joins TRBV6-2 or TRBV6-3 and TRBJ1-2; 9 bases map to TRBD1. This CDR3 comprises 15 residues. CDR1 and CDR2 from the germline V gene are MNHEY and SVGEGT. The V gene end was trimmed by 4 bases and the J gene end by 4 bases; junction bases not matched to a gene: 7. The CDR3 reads CASSSGQGITYGYTF. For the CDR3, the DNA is TGTGCCAGCAGTTCCGGACAGGGGATTACCTATGGCTACACCTTC.

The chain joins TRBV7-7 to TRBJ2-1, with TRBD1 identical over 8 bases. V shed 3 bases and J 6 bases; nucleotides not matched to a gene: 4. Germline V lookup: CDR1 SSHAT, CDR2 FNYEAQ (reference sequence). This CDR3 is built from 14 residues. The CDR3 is CASSFGQGANEQFF. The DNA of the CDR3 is TGTGCCAGCAGCTTCGGACAGGGAGCCAATGAGCAGTTCTTC. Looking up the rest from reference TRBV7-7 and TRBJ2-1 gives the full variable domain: GAGVSQSPRYKVTKRGQDVTLRCDPISSHATLYWYQQALGQGPEFLTYFNYEAQPDKSGLPSDRFSAERPEGSISTLTIQRTEQRDSAMYRCASSFGQGANEQFFGPGTRLTVL.

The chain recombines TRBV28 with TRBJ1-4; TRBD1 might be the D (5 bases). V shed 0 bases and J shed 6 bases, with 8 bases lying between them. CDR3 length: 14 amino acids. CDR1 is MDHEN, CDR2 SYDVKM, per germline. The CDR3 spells CASSLWGPDEKLFF. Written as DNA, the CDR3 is TGTGCCAGCAGTTTATGGGGGCCGGATGAAAAACTGTTTTTT.

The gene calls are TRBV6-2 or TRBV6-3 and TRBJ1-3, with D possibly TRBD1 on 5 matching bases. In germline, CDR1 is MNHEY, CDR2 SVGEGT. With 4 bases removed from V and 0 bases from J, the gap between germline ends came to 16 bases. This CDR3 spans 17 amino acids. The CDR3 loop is CASSSYATGISGNTIYF. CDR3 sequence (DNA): TGTGCCAGCAGTTCCTACGCCACAGGTATCTCTGGAAACACCATATATTTT.

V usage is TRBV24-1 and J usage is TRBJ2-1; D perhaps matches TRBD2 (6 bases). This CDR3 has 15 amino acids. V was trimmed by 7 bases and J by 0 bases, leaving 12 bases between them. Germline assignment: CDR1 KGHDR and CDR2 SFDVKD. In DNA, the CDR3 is TGTGCCACCAGGCCCGGGGGAGGCTCCTACAATGAGCAGTTCTTC. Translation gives CATRPGGGSYNEQFF.

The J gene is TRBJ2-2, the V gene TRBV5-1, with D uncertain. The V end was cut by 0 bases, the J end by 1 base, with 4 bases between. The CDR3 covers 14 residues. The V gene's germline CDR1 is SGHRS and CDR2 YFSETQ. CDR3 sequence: CASSLGLNTGELFF. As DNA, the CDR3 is TGCGCCAGCAGCTTGGGGCTGAACACCGGGGAGCTGTTTTTT.

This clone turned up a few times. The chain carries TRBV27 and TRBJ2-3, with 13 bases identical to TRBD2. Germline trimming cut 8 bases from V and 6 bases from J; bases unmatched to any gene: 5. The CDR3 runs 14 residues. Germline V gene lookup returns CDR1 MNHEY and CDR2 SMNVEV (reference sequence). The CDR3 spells CASRTSGRGDTQYF. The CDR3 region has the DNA TGTGCCAGCCGAACTAGCGGGAGGGGGGATACGCAGTATTTT.

The CDR3 DNA sequence: TGTGCCAGCAGCTCTGGGACGGGAGTAGGTATCGATACGCAGTATTTT. Protein sequence: CASSSGTGVGIDTQYF. The V and J genes are TRBV5-4 and TRBJ2-3; TRBD2 is a possible D gene (6 bases). Germline V lookup: CDR1 SGHNT, CDR2 YYREEE (reference sequence). The V end lost 3 bases, the J end lost 6 bases, and 20 bases lay between the germline ends. The CDR3 has 16 amino acids.

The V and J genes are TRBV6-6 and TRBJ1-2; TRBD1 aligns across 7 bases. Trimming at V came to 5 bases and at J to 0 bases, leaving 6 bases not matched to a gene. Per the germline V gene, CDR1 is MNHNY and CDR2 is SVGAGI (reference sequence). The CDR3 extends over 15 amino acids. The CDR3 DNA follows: TGTGCCAGCAGTCCAAGGACAGGTGCTAACTATGGCTACACCTTC. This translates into CASSPRTGANYGYTF.

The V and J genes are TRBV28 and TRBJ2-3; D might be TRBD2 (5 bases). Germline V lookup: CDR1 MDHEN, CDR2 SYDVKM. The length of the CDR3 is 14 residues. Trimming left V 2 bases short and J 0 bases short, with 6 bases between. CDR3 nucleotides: TGTGCCAGCAGTTTAAGCGGAAGCACAGATACGCAGTATTTT. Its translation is CASSLSGSTDTQYF.

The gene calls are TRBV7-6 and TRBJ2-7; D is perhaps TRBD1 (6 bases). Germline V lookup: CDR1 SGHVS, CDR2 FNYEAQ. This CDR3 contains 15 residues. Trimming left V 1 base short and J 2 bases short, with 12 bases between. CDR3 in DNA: TGTGCCAGCAGCTTAGGGGCAGGGGAGACCTACGAGCAGTACTTC. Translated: CASSLGAGETYEQYF.

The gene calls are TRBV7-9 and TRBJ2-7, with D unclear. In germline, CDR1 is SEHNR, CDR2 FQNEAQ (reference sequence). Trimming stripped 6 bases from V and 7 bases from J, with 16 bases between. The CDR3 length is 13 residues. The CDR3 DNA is TGTGCCAGCAGGTCAAAACCATCCGGGGAGCAGTACTTC. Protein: CASRSKPSGEQYF.

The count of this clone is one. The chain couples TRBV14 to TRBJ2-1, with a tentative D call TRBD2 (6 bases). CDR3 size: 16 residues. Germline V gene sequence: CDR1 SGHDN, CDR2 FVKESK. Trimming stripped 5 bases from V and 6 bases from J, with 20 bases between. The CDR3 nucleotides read TGTGCCAGCAGCTCCCGCCCCGGGAGACTGGGCAATGAGCAGTTCTTC. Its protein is CASSSRPGRLGNEQFF.

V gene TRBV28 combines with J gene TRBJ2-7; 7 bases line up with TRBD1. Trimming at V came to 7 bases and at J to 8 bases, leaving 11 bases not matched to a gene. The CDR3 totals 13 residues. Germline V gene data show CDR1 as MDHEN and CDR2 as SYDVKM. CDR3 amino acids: CASKLTATGKQYF. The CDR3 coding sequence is TGTGCCAGCAAGTTGACCGCGACAGGGAAGCAGTACTTC.